The entry that follows covers one T cell receptor beta chain sequence. This sample was included in a study of blood T cell repertoires in COVID-19. In the authors' methods: Estimates of nucleated cell counts were drawn from the amplification of reference gene primers. Produced via immunoSEQ multiplex PCR; TCRdb's table is partial and in-frame only. V, J and clone size derive from that table, while D and trimming were established from the DNA sequence. Seen here are roughly 410,000 clones, roughly nine tenths observed once, and the top ten hold over 1%. CDR3 length equals 14 residues. Germline values: CDR1 MNHEY, CDR2 SVGEGT. V lost 2 bases and J lost 7; bases outside the gene matches: 6.

V usage is TRBV6-2 or TRBV6-3 and J usage is TRBJ1-1; TRBD1 aligns across 8 bases. The sequenced material came from peripheral blood. This sequence was found in a man aged 35-49 years with acute or convalescent COVID-19. CDR3 sequence: CASSYETGDGEAFF. CDR3 bases: TGTGCCAGCAGTTACGAGACAGGGGACGGTGAAGCTTTCTTT.